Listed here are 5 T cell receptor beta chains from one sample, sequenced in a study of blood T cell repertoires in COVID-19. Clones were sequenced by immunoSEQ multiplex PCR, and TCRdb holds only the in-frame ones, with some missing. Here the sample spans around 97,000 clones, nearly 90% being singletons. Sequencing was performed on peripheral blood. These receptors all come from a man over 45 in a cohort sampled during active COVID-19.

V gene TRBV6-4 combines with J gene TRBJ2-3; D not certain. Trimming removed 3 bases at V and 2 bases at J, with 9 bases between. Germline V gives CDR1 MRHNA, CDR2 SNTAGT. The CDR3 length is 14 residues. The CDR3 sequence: CASSEHWATDTQYF. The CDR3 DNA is TGTGCCAGCAGTGAACACTGGGCCACAGATACGCAGTATTTT.

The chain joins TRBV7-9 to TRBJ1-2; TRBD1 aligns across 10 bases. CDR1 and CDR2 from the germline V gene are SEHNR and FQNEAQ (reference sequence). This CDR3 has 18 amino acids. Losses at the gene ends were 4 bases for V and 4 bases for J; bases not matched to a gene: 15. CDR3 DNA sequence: TGTGCCAGCAGCTCGAGGACAGGGGGGTATCAAACTTCCTATGGCTACACCTTC. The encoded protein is CASSSRTGGYQTSYGYTF.

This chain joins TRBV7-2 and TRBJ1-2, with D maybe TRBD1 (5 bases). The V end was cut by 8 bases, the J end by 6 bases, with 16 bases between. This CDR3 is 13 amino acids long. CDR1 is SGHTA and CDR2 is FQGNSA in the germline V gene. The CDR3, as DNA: TGTGCCAGCTCAAAGGGGTATCTGGATGGCTACACCTTC. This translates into CASSKGYLDGYTF.

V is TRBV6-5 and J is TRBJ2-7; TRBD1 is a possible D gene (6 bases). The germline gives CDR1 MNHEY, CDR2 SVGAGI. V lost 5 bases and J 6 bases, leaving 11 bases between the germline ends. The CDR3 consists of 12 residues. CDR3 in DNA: TGTGCCAGCAGTCAACAGGGCGGCGAGCAGTACGTC. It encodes CASSQQGGEQYV.

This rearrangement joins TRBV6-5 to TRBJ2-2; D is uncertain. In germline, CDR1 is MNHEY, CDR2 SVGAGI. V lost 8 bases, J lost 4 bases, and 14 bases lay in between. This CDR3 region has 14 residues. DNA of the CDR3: TGTGCCAGCGACTTAACACCCAGCACCGGGGAGCTGTTTTTT. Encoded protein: CASDLTPSTGELFF.